The 22 T cell receptor beta chains below were found in one sample sequenced in a study of T cells expressing NK-cell markers. TCRdb reprocessed the 5' RACE reads and keeps a single row for each CDR3 protein, giving no DNA. The repertoire table contains about 170,000 distinct CDR3 sequences. Material: blood T cells: a sorted CD56 or NKG2C T cell subset, CD4+ or CD8+ T cells, or bulk PBMC T cells (not recorded which). The receptors derive from a man aged 18-75 years in good health.

The chain has TRBV7-8 and TRBJ2-2; lacking DNA, the TRBD1 call made by TCRdb goes unchecked. CDR3 length: 16 amino acids. From germline, CDR1 is SGHVS and CDR2 FQNEAQ. CDR3 in amino acids: CASSQTGVASPGELFF. Looking up the rest from reference TRBV7-8 and TRBJ2-2 gives the full variable domain: GAGVSQSPRYKVAKRGQDVALRCDPISGHVSLFWYQQALGQGPEFLTYFQNEAQLDKSGLPSDRFFAERPEGSVSTLKIQRTQQEDSAVYLCASSQTGVASPGELFFGEGSRLTVL.

The rearrangement links TRBV20-1 to TRBJ2-4; TCRdb's D call of TRBD2 is untestable without DNA. The CDR3 is 13 amino acids. Germline CDR1 DFQATT, CDR2 SNEGSKA (reference sequence). This CDR3 is CSARWDSGNIQYF.

The rearrangement uses TRBV11-2 and TRBJ2-3; the D call of TRBD1 rests on TCRdb alone, since no DNA is present to check it. Germline CDR1 and CDR2: SGHAT and FQNNGV. This CDR3 comprises 15 residues. The chain's CDR3 is CASSQTTRGQDTQYF. Using reference TRBV11-2 and TRBJ2-3 for the parts outside the CDR3, the full variable domain is EAGVAQSPRYKIIEKRQSVAFWCNPISGHATLYWYQQILGQGPKLLIQFQNNGVVDDSQLPKDRFSAERLKGVDSTLKIQPAKLEDSAVYLCASSQTTRGQDTQYFGPGTRLTVL.

The rearrangement links TRBV29-1 to TRBJ2-5; TCRdb picks TRBD2, but there is no DNA to check that call. CDR3 length equals 17 residues. Per the germline V gene, CDR1 is SQVTM and CDR2 is ANQGSEA. This chain's CDR3 is CSVEGWGAGRFQETQYF.

The gene calls are TRBV6-5 and TRBJ2-7; the TRBD2 assignment by TCRdb is unverifiable without DNA. Germline assignment: CDR1 MNHEY and CDR2 SVGAGI. The CDR3 covers 16 residues. CDR3 in amino acids: CASSYSTSVSTYEQYF.

The chain recombines TRBV7-9 with TRBJ2-7; TCRdb's D call, TRBD1, is unchecked because there is no DNA. Germline-derived CDR1 and CDR2 are SEHNR and FQNEAQ (reference sequence). The CDR3 is 13 residues long. This chain's CDR3 is CASSSTGSYEQYF.

The V gene is TRBV6-7, the J gene TRBJ1-2; as DNA is missing, the TRBD1 call by TCRdb cannot be tested. TRBV6-7 falls under the ORF class, with uncertain function. CDR3 length equals 15 residues. This CDR3 reads CASSLDRVANYGYTF.

V usage is TRBV9 and J usage is TRBJ1-3; with no DNA, the TCRdb D assignment of TRBD1 cannot be verified. The CDR3 is 17 amino acids. CDR1 SGDLS and CDR2 YYNGEE come from the germline V gene. Here the CDR3 reads CASSGLAGTTSGNTIYF. The variable domain in full, with the rest retrieved from reference TRBV9 and TRBJ1-3, is DSGVTQTPKHLITATGQRVTLRCSPRSGDLSVYWYQQSLDQGLQFLIQYYNGEERAKGNILERFSAQQFPDLHSELNLSSLELGDSALYFCASSGLAGTTSGNTIYFGEGSWLTVV.

The genes are TRBV12-3 or TRBV12-4 and TRBJ2-7; TCRdb lists TRBD1, though no DNA is available to test this call. CDR3 length: 14 amino acids. The CDR3 loop is CASSLQGTVYEQYF.

V is TRBV21-1 and J is TRBJ2-7. TRBV21-1 counts as a pseudogene. The CDR3 is 17 residues long. This CDR3 is CASSSPSRKDGSYEQYF.

This sequence joins TRBV7-9 and TRBJ2-1; TCRdb lists TRBD1, though no DNA is available to test this call. This CDR3 spans 12 amino acids. CDR1 is SEHNR, CDR2 FQNEAQ, per germline (reference sequence). This CDR3 reads CASSPGWDEQFF.

This chain joins TRBV19 and TRBJ2-7; without DNA, the TCRdb call of TRBD1 cannot be checked. The germline V gene encodes CDR1 LNHDA and CDR2 SQIVND (reference sequence). The CDR3 sequence is 13 residues long. The CDR3 loop is CASSLTGNYEQYF.

The genes are TRBV5-1 and TRBJ2-2; the D call of TRBD2 rests on TCRdb alone, since no DNA is present to check it. Per germline, CDR1 SGHRS and CDR2 YFSETQ. This CDR3 has 13 amino acids. The CDR3 sequence is CASRIASPGELFF.

The J gene is TRBJ2-1, the V gene TRBV20-1; checking the TCRdb D call of TRBD2 is not possible without DNA. CDR1 and CDR2 from the germline V gene are DFQATT and SNEGSKA (reference sequence). The CDR3 extends over 13 amino acids. This chain's CDR3 is CSAGTSRYNEQFF.

The chain links TRBV20-1 to TRBJ1-1. The CDR3 length is 17 residues. CDR1 DFQATT and CDR2 SNEGSKA come from the germline V gene (reference sequence). CDR3 loop: CSARDRGRRAGNTEAFF.

The chain joins TRBV9 to TRBJ1-1; TCRdb indicates TRBD1, and absent DNA this call remains unverified. The CDR3 consists of 15 residues. Germline CDR1 is SGDLS and CDR2 is YYNGEE. The CDR3 reads CASSVYLGQGTEAFF.

The chain links TRBV27 to TRBJ2-3; TCRdb reports TRBD1, a call that lacks DNA to check it against. The CDR3 sequence is 16 residues long. Germline V gene sequence: CDR1 MNHEY, CDR2 SMNVEV (reference sequence). This chain's CDR3 is CASSPGVGLELDTQYF.

V gene TRBV7-9 combines with J gene TRBJ1-6; TCRdb's assignment of TRBD1 cannot be checked, as there is no DNA. Germline V gene sequence: CDR1 SEHNR, CDR2 FQNEAQ (reference sequence). The CDR3 has 15 residues. The CDR3 is CASTLGQGANSPLHF.

The chain carries TRBV3-1 and TRBJ2-7; the D call from TCRdb, TRBD2, cannot be confirmed without DNA. Per the germline V gene, CDR1 is LGHDT and CDR2 is YNNKEL (reference sequence). This CDR3 has 15 residues. The CDR3 loop is CASSQGAGPGREQYF.

The chain is built from TRBV29-1 and TRBJ2-3. Germline V lookup: CDR1 SQVTM, CDR2 ANQGSEA. This CDR3 is 12 amino acids long. The chain's CDR3 is CSVENYTDTQYF.

This chain links TRBV29-1 with TRBJ1-2; TCRdb's D call of TRBD1 is untestable without DNA. Germline assignment: CDR1 SQVTM and CDR2 ANQGSEA. This CDR3 comprises 15 residues. Here the CDR3 reads CSVEDEQGSGYGYTF.

The CDR3 sequence is CSVRSTGDYGYTF. The genes are TRBV29-1 and TRBJ1-2; TCRdb gives TRBD1 as the D gene, but with no DNA this cannot be confirmed. The germline CDR1 and CDR2 sequences are SQVTM and ANQGSEA. The CDR3 is 13 residues long.